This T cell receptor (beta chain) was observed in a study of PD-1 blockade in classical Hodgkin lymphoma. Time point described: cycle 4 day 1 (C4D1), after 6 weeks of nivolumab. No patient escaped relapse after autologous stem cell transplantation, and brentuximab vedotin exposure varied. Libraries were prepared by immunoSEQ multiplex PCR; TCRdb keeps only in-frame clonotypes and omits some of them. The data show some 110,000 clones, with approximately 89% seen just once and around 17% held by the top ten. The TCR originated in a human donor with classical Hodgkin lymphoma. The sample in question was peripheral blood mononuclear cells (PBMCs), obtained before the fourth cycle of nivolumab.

CDR3 nucleotides: TGTGCCAGCAGAAGGACAGGGGCGGACTATGGCTACACCTTC. As protein: CASRRTGADYGYTF. This chain joins TRBV2 and TRBJ1-2; 9 bases are a match to TRBD1. The CDR3 runs 14 residues. V was clipped by 6 bases and J by 3 bases; unmatched bases: 5. Germline V gene data show CDR1 as SNHLY and CDR2 as FYNNEI.